The clone carrying this T cell receptor (beta chain) appeared once. Its antigen is not identified. Random-hexamer reverse transcription was applied to roughly 0.5 to 1 ug RNA. The authors amplified TCR beta CDR3 across 54 Vbeta and 13 Jbeta using immunoSEQ multiplex PCR. TCRdb reanalysed the immunoSEQ multiplex PCR reads using MiXCR and keeps one entry per CDR3 protein. The repertoire holds roughly 130,000 distinct CDR3 sequences, with around 94% as singletons. The data originate from a study of CD8 T cells in Susac syndrome. V lost 0 bases, J lost 0 bases, and 7 bases lay in between. The germline V gene encodes CDR1 SGHRS and CDR2 YFSETQ. This CDR3 is 15 amino acids long. CD8+ and CD4+ T cells taken from blood had their TCR beta sequenced. Negative isolation was used for CD8+ and CD4+ T cells, and FACS enrichment was applied to TEMRA cells. Findings and limits, study-wide: A relatively small number of individuals underwent TCR sequencing and HLA analysis.

Sequenced sample: CD4+ T cells from PBMCs. This clonotype was obtained from a human donor with multiple sclerosis. The chain recombines TRBV5-1 with TRBJ1-3; D unclear. CDR3: CASSLEAASGNTIYF. DNA of the CDR3: TGCGCCAGCAGCTTGGAGGCAGCCTCTGGAAACACCATATATTTT. Full variable domain (missing parts from reference TRBV5-1 and TRBJ1-3): KAGVTQTPRYLIKTRGQQVTLSCSPISGHRSVSWYQQTPGQGLQFLFEYFSETQRNKGNFPGRFSGRQFSNSRSEMNVSTLELGDSALYLCASSLEAASGNTIYFGEGSWLTVV.